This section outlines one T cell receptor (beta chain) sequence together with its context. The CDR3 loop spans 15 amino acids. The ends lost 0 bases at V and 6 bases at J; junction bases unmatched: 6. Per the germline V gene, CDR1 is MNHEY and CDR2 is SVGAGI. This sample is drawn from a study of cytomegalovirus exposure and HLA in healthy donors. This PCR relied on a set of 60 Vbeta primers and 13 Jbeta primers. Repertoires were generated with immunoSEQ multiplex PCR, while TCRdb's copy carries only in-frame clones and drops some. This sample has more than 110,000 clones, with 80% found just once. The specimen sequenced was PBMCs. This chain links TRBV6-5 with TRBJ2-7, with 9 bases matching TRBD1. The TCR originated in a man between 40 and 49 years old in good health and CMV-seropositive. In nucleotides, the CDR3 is TGTGCCAGCAGTTACTCCCCGGGACAGGGTACCGAGCAGTACTTC. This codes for CASSYSPGQGTEQYF.